This T cell receptor (beta chain) was recovered during a study of response to subunit inactivated influenza vaccine. Study outcomes and limitations: That few new T cells are recruited by each seasonal influenza vaccination was the authors' suggestion.

The length of the CDR3 is 14 residues. CDR1 SEHNR and CDR2 FQNEAQ come from the germline V gene (reference sequence). The V gene lost 0 bases and the J gene lost 6 bases, with 11 bases spanning the gap. Comments on this clonotype: The target antigen is unknown.

TCRdb reanalysed the RT-PCR reads using MiXCR and keeps one entry per CDR3 protein. This sample yields around 250,000 distinct CDR3 sequences, of which 9% to 15% are seen a single time; roughly 7.7% belongs to the top ten. The sample in question was non-naive T cells sorted from PBMCs, obtained roughly 15 days before vaccination. The clonotype originates from a man aged 50-59 years who received an inactivated influenza vaccine. The chain couples TRBV7-9 to TRBJ1-2; D perhaps matches TRBD1 (6 bases). This CDR3 is CASSLAMGGHGYTF. In DNA form, the CDR3 reads TGTGCCAGCAGCTTAGCGATGGGGGGCCATGGCTACACCTTC.